This entry features one T cell receptor (beta chain) sequence. Its antigen is not known. Primers: 60 Vbeta forward and 13 Jbeta reverse. Authors' data handling: The authors later counted 65 million to 80 million unique TCR beta chains, 9 million to 12 million of them shared. The table came from immunoSEQ multiplex PCR; TCRdb's copy has only in-frame clones and leaves some out. Clonal size and the V and J genes are those of that table, whereas D and trimming came from the DNA. Among about 62,000 clones listed, less than 80% were seen once. The data were taken from a study of cytomegalovirus exposure and HLA in healthy donors. General observations from the study: In vitro experiments confirmed that a few CMV-associated chains were specific for CMV antigens. Later on, a genetic analysis was performed. It linked a missense variant in DCLRE1C with V- and J-gene trimming of TCR beta. The study carried out a later analysis of TCR beta sequences. It associated approximately 15,000 of them with specific HLA alleles at a false discovery rate of 0.05.

The CDR3 is 15 amino acids. CDR1 is SEHNR and CDR2 is FQNEAQ in the germline V gene (reference sequence). The V end was cut by 4 bases, the J end by 9 bases, with 19 bases between. The sample consisted of PBMCs. This clonotype originated in a man aged 55 to 70 in good health and CMV-seropositive. The chain links TRBV7-9 to TRBJ2-1; no reliable D call. The CDR3 DNA follows: TGTGCCAGCAGCTGGAGAAATAGTGTTAGAGGTGAGCAGTTCTTC. Its protein product is CASSWRNSVRGEQFF.